A selection of T cell receptor beta chains follows, all from one sample in a study of human CD4 T cells and Enterobacteriaceae. The table came from immunoSEQ multiplex PCR; TCRdb's copy has only in-frame clones and leaves some out. The sample holds about 25,000 clones, 80% to 90% seen once. The sequenced sample was memory CD4+ T cells from blood. The receptor set was obtained from a human donor in good health. Each CDR3 is given with its conserved first and last residue. The D gene is left open where the match is weak.

v_gene	j_gene	d_gene	CDR3aa
TRBV5-1	TRBJ1-4	-	CASSLETGTGYEKLFF
TRBV29-1	TRBJ2-3	-	CSATPASTDTQYF
TRBV18	TRBJ2-1	-	CASWQGKGYNEQFF
TRBV5-1	TRBJ1-4	-	CASSLMVRGTNEKLFF
TRBV7-3	TRBJ2-1	-	CASSLYLNEQFF
TRBV5-6	TRBJ2-3	-	CASSPGTYTDTQYF
TRBV6-1	TRBJ2-7	TRBD1	CASRRRDSSYEQYF
TRBV9	TRBJ2-2	TRBD2	CASSGVAGNTGELFF
TRBV4-1	TRBJ2-7	-	CASSQVDFVGGTYEQYF
TRBV9	TRBJ2-2	-	CASSVLPVAAGGGTGELFF
TRBV19	TRBJ2-7	-	CASSTRTGSPDEQYF
TRBV5-1	TRBJ2-5	-	CASSLVQGRETQYF
TRBV5-1	TRBJ2-7	-	CASSLVGPGEQYF
TRBV5-6	TRBJ2-1	-	CASSLDRSYNEQFF
TRBV28	TRBJ2-1	TRBD1	CASSLSGQGGHYNEQFF
TRBV10-1	TRBJ2-1	-	CASSDPNDEQFF
TRBV7-8	TRBJ1-4	-	CASRAGRGLREKLFF
TRBV11-2	TRBJ2-3	-	CASSLGTSWDTQYF
TRBV30	TRBJ2-1	TRBD1	CAWSVGTGKNEQFF
TRBV5-4	TRBJ2-1	-	CASSLGLPYNEQFF
TRBV5-1	TRBJ2-3	-	CASSLEGGAGDTQYF
TRBV5-4	TRBJ2-3	TRBD2	CASSLGTSYTDTQYF
TRBV19	TRBJ2-7	TRBD2	CASCRAGLADPPGDSYEQYF
TRBV6-1	TRBJ2-3	TRBD1	CASRDRADTQYF
TRBV9	TRBJ2-6	TRBD1	CASTRTGPGANVLTF
TRBV7-9	TRBJ1-4	TRBD1	CASSLPATGGEKLFF
TRBV29-1	TRBJ2-5	-	CSVLGSGVQTQYF
TRBV28	TRBJ1-2	TRBD1	CASSLSAGGIYGYTF
TRBV6-5	TRBJ2-1	-	CASSQQQIYNEQFF
TRBV19	TRBJ2-7	-	CASSILAGKGYEQYF
TRBV7-9	TRBJ1-1	-	CASSQGGNTEAFF
TRBV14	TRBJ1-3	-	CASSQGRSGNTIYF
TRBV6-1	-	TRBD1	CASNSRDRVTYEQYF
TRBV5-6	TRBJ2-7	TRBD1	CASSGTGSSYEQYF
TRBV19	TRBJ1-1	-	CASSNWQANTEAFF
TRBV29-1	TRBJ1-4	-	CSAMDNEKLFF
TRBV11-1	TRBJ2-1	-	CASSLAGGPYNEQFF